The clone carrying this T cell receptor (beta chain) was observed a single time. The antigen remains undetermined. The data stem from a study of Ad26.COV2.S vaccination and SARS-CoV-2 variants. Points from the study as a whole: Across vaccine and placebo recipients, the breadth of non-spike TCRs was similar. Possibly, TCR breadth and depth analyses underestimated total T cell responses. Ad26.COV2.S recipients had broader spike-specific TCRs (P = 0.0014).

This sample's treatment: some 20 received Ad26.COV2.S at low or high dose, single or two shots; roughly five received placebo; per-sample allocation not given. Repertoires come from day 63 after the first vaccine or placebo injection. The vaccine antigen was prefusion-stabilized Wuhan SARS-CoV-2 spike. The V and J ends lost 4 bases and 6 bases respectively, with 7 bases between them. This CDR3 comprises 12 residues. Germline CDR1 is MNHEY and CDR2 is SVGAGI. Generated by immunoSEQ multiplex PCR, the TCRdb table keeps only in-frame clones and is missing some. The sample shows roughly 500,000 clones, 80% to 90% of them seen only once.

The sequence was obtained from a person between 18 and 65 years old who received the Ad26.COV2.S COVID-19 vaccine or a placebo. Material: peripheral blood, obtained in a trial of Ad26.COV2.S vaccine versus placebo. The chain has TRBV6-5 and TRBJ2-1; D is unclear. The CDR3: CASSLQGNEQFF. The CDR3 DNA reads as TGTGCCAGCAGTTTACAAGGCAATGAGCAGTTCTTC.